One and the same sample provided the 32 T cell receptor beta chains below, sequenced in a study of T-cell reconstitution after alpha-beta-depleted transplantation in children. For TCRbeta, the library was prepared with unique molecular identifiers. Each CDR3 protein is one row after TCRdb ran MiXCR on the PCR reads. In the table there are around 580,000 distinct CDR3 sequences, 25% to 30% of which are singletons. The specimen was PBMCs, collected before TCRalphabeta/CD19-depleted stem cell transplant. The receptor source for this set is a boy in the first two years of life with Wiskott-Aldrich syndrome, due to receive a stem cell transplant.

The table lists this clonotype with many counts. J is TRBJ1-2 and V is TRBV19; no firm D call. Germline assignment: CDR1 LNHDA and CDR2 SQIVND (reference sequence). The V gene lost 0 bases and the J gene lost 8 bases, with 16 bases spanning the gap. This CDR3 comprises 15 residues. Here the CDR3 DNA reads TGTGCCAGTAGTATAGAGGGGAACTGGTTTGACGGCTACACCTTC. It codes for CASSIEGNWFDGYTF.

This clonotype has more than one count but fewer than ten. The CDR3 is CASGRRTSVSTDTQYF. DNA of the CDR3: TGTGCCAGTGGCCGCAGGACCTCCGTTTCCACAGATACGCAGTATTTT. The rearrangement joins TRBV6-1 to TRBJ2-3; D gene uncertain. Trimming took off 9 bases at V and 2 bases at J, with 21 bases between the two ends. The CDR3 length is 16 residues. Germline-derived CDR1 and CDR2 are MNHNS and SASEGT.

The chain combines TRBV4-2 with TRBJ2-1; D is perhaps TRBD2 (6 bases). Germline CDR1 and CDR2: LGHNA and YNFKEQ. This CDR3 comprises 18 residues. V lost 1 base, J lost 0 bases, and 16 bases lay in between. This CDR3 reads CASSQVSVLASSYNEQFF. The DNA of the CDR3 is TGTGCCAGCAGCCAAGTATCCGTACTAGCAAGCTCCTACAATGAGCAGTTCTTC.

The chain links TRBV12-3 or TRBV12-4 to TRBJ2-1, with a tentative D call TRBD1 (7 bases). Trimming left V 5 bases short and J 3 bases short, with 14 bases between. The CDR3 length is 15 residues. The DNA for the CDR3 is TGTGCCAGCAGTGACAGGGAGGAGAACTACAATGAGCAGTTCTTC. Amino acids: CASSDREENYNEQFF.

The sample holds a few counts of this clonotype. The CDR3 DNA sequence: TGCGCCAGCAGCTGGACTACTAACCCTAGCACAGATACGCAGTATTTT. Residues: CASSWTTNPSTDTQYF. V and J are TRBV5-1 and TRBJ2-3, with D perhaps TRBD2 (6 bases). The CDR3 is 16 amino acids. The V end was cut by 3 bases, the J end by 0 bases, with 14 bases between. Germline assignment: CDR1 SGHRS and CDR2 YFSETQ. The full variable domain, in which reference TRBV5-1 and TRBJ2-3 provide the parts outside the CDR3, is KAGVTQTPRYLIKTRGQQVTLSCSPISGHRSVSWYQQTPGQGLQFLFEYFSETQRNKGNFPGRFSGRQFSNSRSEMNVSTLELGDSALYLCASSWTTNPSTDTQYFGPGTRLTVL.

This clonotype has more than one count but fewer than ten. The chain combines TRBV5-1 with TRBJ2-5; tentative D call: TRBD2 (6 bases). This CDR3 has 14 residues. Germline CDR1 is SGHRS and CDR2 is YFSETQ. The V end was cut by 1 base, the J end by 5 bases, with 12 bases between. CDR3 sequence (DNA): TGCGCCAGCAGCTTGAATACCGGGAGCGAGACCCAGTACTTC. Its protein is CASSLNTGSETQYF.

The chain joins TRBV20-1 to TRBJ1-5; D remains ambiguous. The V end lost 1 base, the J end lost 0 bases, and 7 bases lay between the germline ends. The CDR3 contains 14 residues. Germline V gene sequence: CDR1 DFQATT, CDR2 SNEGSKA (reference sequence). The CDR3 sequence is CSARAGISNQPQHF. The CDR3, as DNA: TGCAGTGCTAGAGCCGGGATTAGCAATCAGCCCCAGCATTTT.

This clonotype came up a few times. The chain couples TRBV5-1 to TRBJ1-1; 8 bases are shared with TRBD1. This CDR3 region has 13 residues. The ends lost 6 bases at V and 1 base at J; junction bases unmatched: 2. Germline V lookup: CDR1 SGHRS, CDR2 YFSETQ. CDR3 protein: CASTTGENTEAFF. CDR3 in DNA: TGCGCCAGCACGACAGGGGAGAACACTGAAGCTTTCTTT.

This clonotype came up a few times. This chain uses TRBV28 with TRBJ2-6; possibly TRBD2 for D (7 bases). Germline V lookup: CDR1 MDHEN, CDR2 SYDVKM. The CDR3 has 17 amino acids. V was clipped by 7 bases and J by 0 bases, with 16 bases between them. CDR3 coding DNA: TGTGCCAGCAATCTAGGGGGGGCCGTCTCTGGGGCCAACGTCCTGACTTTC. Translated: CASNLGGAVSGANVLTF.

A few counts support this clonotype. The rearrangement joins TRBV5-1 to TRBJ2-1; TRBD2 agrees at 16 bases. Germline lookup yields CDR1 SGHRS and CDR2 YFSETQ. J was trimmed by 6 bases and V by 4 bases; bases with no gene match: 10. This CDR3 contains 18 residues. This CDR3 reads CASSTGLAGGPGSNEQFF. As DNA, the CDR3 is TGCGCCAGCAGCACGGGACTAGCGGGAGGGCCGGGGTCCAATGAGCAGTTCTTC.

The chain couples TRBV12-3 or TRBV12-4 to TRBJ1-2, with D possibly matching TRBD1 (6 bases). There are 15 residues in the CDR3. V gave up 7 bases and J gave up 4 bases, with 19 bases separating them. In DNA form, the CDR3 reads TGTGCCAGCACCCTGGGGAACAGGGTTGGCTATGGCTACACCTTC. Protein product: CASTLGNRVGYGYTF.

The chain recombines TRBV5-1 with TRBJ2-6; TRBD1 is a possible D gene (6 bases). CDR1 and CDR2 (germline): SGHRS, YFSETQ. The CDR3 spans 16 residues. The V end was cut by 2 bases, the J end by 0 bases, with 9 bases between. This chain's CDR3 is CASSFTGTSGANVLTF. As DNA, the CDR3 is TGCGCCAGCAGCTTCACAGGGACCTCTGGGGCCAACGTCCTGACTTTC.

This sequence joins TRBV6-1 and TRBJ2-7; tentative D call: TRBD1 (5 bases). Looked up from germline, CDR1 is MNHNS and CDR2 is SASEGT. The CDR3 totals 18 residues. V dropped 2 bases and J dropped 3 bases, with 23 bases sitting between them. The CDR3 coding sequence is TGTGCCAGCAGTGAATGGGCAGGGAAGAGGTCACTCCTCTACGAGCAGTACTTC. Protein sequence: CASSEWAGKRSLLYEQYF.

The sample holds a few counts of this clonotype. The CDR3 region is CASSLSRGIRAYEQYF. The CDR3 DNA sequence: TGTGCCAGCAGTTTGTCCAGGGGGATCCGGGCCTACGAGCAGTACTTC. The rearrangement links TRBV27 to TRBJ2-7, with 7 bases aligning to TRBD1. CDR3 size: 16 residues. The germline V gene encodes CDR1 MNHEY and CDR2 SMNVEV (reference sequence). The V and J ends lost 3 bases and 2 bases, in that order; junction bases with no gene match: 10.

This rearrangement joins TRBV28 to TRBJ2-7; maybe TRBD2 (5 bases). Trimming pared 5 bases from V and 7 bases from J, leaving 21 bases between. The germline V gene has CDR1 MDHEN and CDR2 SYDVKM. The CDR3 has 15 amino acids. The CDR3 DNA is TGTGCCAGCAGTCCGGTACGAGGGCCTTTGGAGGAGCAGTACTTC. Its protein product is CASSPVRGPLEEQYF.

The chain uses TRBV7-9 and TRBJ1-6; D gene ambiguous. The germline V gene has CDR1 SEHNR and CDR2 FQNEAQ (reference sequence). The CDR3 extends over 15 amino acids. The germline V and J ends were trimmed by 3 bases and 5 bases, with 11 bases remaining between them. As DNA, the CDR3 is TGTGCCAGCAGCTTCTCTGGACTGAATAATTCACCCCTCCACTTT. This translates into CASSFSGLNNSPLHF.

The chain joins TRBV20-1 to TRBJ1-5; perhaps TRBD1 as D (6 bases). The germline V gene encodes CDR1 DFQATT and CDR2 SNEGSKA (reference sequence). The CDR3 spans 14 residues. Trimming shortened V by 6 bases and J by 0 bases, and 12 bases separated the two germline ends. The chain's CDR3 is CSAAGAYSNQPQHF. In DNA form, the CDR3 reads TGCAGTGCGGCAGGGGCCTATAGCAATCAGCCCCAGCATTTT.

The V gene is TRBV5-5, the J gene TRBJ2-1; possibly TRBD1 for D (6 bases). V was pared by 7 bases and J by 2 bases, with 10 bases between. The length of the CDR3 is 13 residues. Germline loops: CDR1 SGHKS, CDR2 YYEKEE (reference sequence). This CDR3 reads CASSRDTYNEQFF. CDR3 coding DNA: TGTGCCAGCTCCCGGGACACCTACAATGAGCAGTTCTTC.

The chain employs TRBV10-3 and TRBJ2-6; D ambiguous. Germline values: CDR1 ENHRY, CDR2 SYGVKD. V was clipped by 2 bases and J by 0 bases, with 8 bases between them. CDR3 size: 16 residues. CDR3 sequence (DNA): TGTGCCATCAGTGAGGTTCCGGGCTCTGGGGCCAACGTCCTGACTTTC. Translation gives CAISEVPGSGANVLTF.

This chain joins TRBV27 and TRBJ2-5; 13 nucleotides line up with TRBD2. Per the germline V gene, CDR1 is MNHEY and CDR2 is SMNVEV (reference sequence). This CDR3 region has 14 residues. The junction had 5 bases not matched to a gene; V was cut back by 7 bases and J by 6 bases. The CDR3 here is CASMRTSGRKTQYF. The CDR3 DNA reads TGTGCCAGCATGAGGACTAGCGGGAGAAAGACCCAGTACTTC.

The chain links TRBV28 to TRBJ2-1; 11 bases agree with TRBD2. V lost 5 bases to trimming and J lost 7 bases; unmatched junction nucleotides: 10. The CDR3 is 16 amino acids. Germline V CDR1 and CDR2: MDHEN, SYDVKM. The chain's CDR3 is CASSPAGLAGNNEQFF. CDR3 nucleotide sequence: TGTGCCAGCAGTCCCGCTGGACTAGCGGGTAATAATGAGCAGTTCTTC.

This clonotype was counted between two and nine times. J is TRBJ2-7 and V is TRBV29-1; tentatively, D is TRBD1 (5 bases). V lost 6 bases to trimming and J lost 3 bases, with 18 bases between them. The V gene's germline CDR1 is SQVTM and CDR2 ANQGSEA. The CDR3 runs to 14 residues. The CDR3 coding sequence is TGCAGCGTCTTAGGGGCGCAGAATAGCTACGAGCAGTACTTC. Amino acids: CSVLGAQNSYEQYF.

The gene calls are TRBV15 and TRBJ2-5, with a weak D call TRBD1 (5 bases). V dropped 0 bases and J dropped 5 bases, with 13 bases sitting between them. Germline V lookup: CDR1 LNHNV, CDR2 YYDKDF (reference sequence). The CDR3 contains 15 residues. The CDR3, as DNA: TGTGCCACCAGCAGAGATCGATCAGGGATGGAGACCCAGTACTTC. It codes for CATSRDRSGMETQYF.

This clonotype showed up just a few times. V is TRBV12-3 or TRBV12-4 and J is TRBJ2-3; D tentatively reads TRBD1 or TRBD2 (5 bases each). This CDR3 has 15 amino acids. Trimming removed 3 bases at V and 1 base at J, with 11 bases between. CDR3 nucleotides: TGTGCCAGCAGTTTCTCGGGGCCCCGCACAGATACGCAGTATTTT. Amino acids: CASSFSGPRTDTQYF.

The gene calls are TRBV24-1 and TRBJ1-5, with D perhaps TRBD1 (5 bases). The germline V gene has CDR1 KGHDR and CDR2 SFDVKD. There are 13 residues in the CDR3. Trimming removed 9 bases at V and 0 bases at J, with 8 bases between. The CDR3 spells CATQGYSNQPQHF. CDR3 nucleotide sequence: TGTGCCACCCAGGGATATAGCAATCAGCCCCAGCATTTT.

This sequence joins TRBV5-1 and TRBJ2-2; D is possibly TRBD2 (5 bases). The CDR3 spans 16 residues. V dropped 1 base and J dropped 0 bases, with 10 bases sitting between them. Germline-derived CDR1 and CDR2 are SGHRS and YFSETQ. DNA of the CDR3: TGCGCCAGCAGCTTGATAGCGCTAGCGAACACCGGGGAGCTGTTTTTT. Protein product: CASSLIALANTGELFF.

This chain connects TRBV20-1 to TRBJ2-7; 7 positions agree with TRBD2. In germline, CDR1 is DFQATT, CDR2 SNEGSKA (reference sequence). V shed 3 bases and J 0 bases; nucleotides not matched to a gene: 11. The CDR3 runs to 16 residues. CDR3 in amino acids: CSARWLAVLSSYEQYF. As DNA, the CDR3 is TGCAGTGCTAGGTGGCTAGCGGTCTTAAGCTCCTACGAGCAGTACTTC.

This clonotype was seen a handful of times. The chain carries TRBV20-1 and TRBJ2-7; 7 nucleotides line up with TRBD2. V lost 0 bases and J lost 5; bases outside the gene matches: 13. CDR1 is DFQATT, CDR2 SNEGSKA, per germline (reference sequence). The CDR3 totals 16 residues. CDR3 residues: CSAREKKGLGVHEQYF. The CDR3 nucleotides are TGCAGTGCTAGAGAAAAGAAAGGACTAGGCGTCCACGAGCAGTACTTC.

The chain has TRBV6-1 and TRBJ2-7; D ambiguous. This CDR3 has 15 amino acids. From germline, CDR1 is MNHNS and CDR2 SASEGT. V dropped 2 bases and J dropped 4 bases, with 15 bases sitting between them. CDR3 sequence reads: CASSEFSDLVYEQYF. For the CDR3, the DNA is TGTGCCAGCAGTGAATTTTCGGACCTGGTGTACGAGCAGTACTTC.

The V and J genes are TRBV5-1 and TRBJ1-4, with TRBD1 as a possible D gene (6 bases). Germline V gene lookup returns CDR1 SGHRS and CDR2 YFSETQ. The ends were cut back, 3 bases at V and 4 bases at J, with 13 bases in the middle. This CDR3 spans 15 amino acids. Here the CDR3 reads CASSSQTGFNEKLFF. Written as DNA, the CDR3 is TGCGCCAGCAGCTCTCAGACAGGCTTTAATGAAAAACTGTTTTTT.

The chain employs TRBV7-9 and TRBJ1-1, with D possibly being TRBD1 (6 bases). The CDR3 runs 13 residues. Germline loops: CDR1 SEHNR, CDR2 FQNEAQ (reference sequence). Between the trimmed V and J ends, which lost 11 bases and 3 bases, there was a span of 16 bases. The CDR3 nucleotides are TGTGCCGCCACCTTGAGACAGGACACTGAAGCTTTCTTT. This translates into CAATLRQDTEAFF.

This chain uses TRBV11-2 with TRBJ2-7; 9 bases agree with TRBD2. The V and J ends lost 0 bases and 4 bases, in that order; junction bases with no gene match: 7. The CDR3 has 16 amino acids. In germline, CDR1 is SGHAT, CDR2 FQNNGV. The CDR3 is CASSLDSSGTPYEQYF. The DNA of the CDR3 is TGTGCCAGCAGCTTAGATTCTAGCGGGACGCCTTACGAGCAGTACTTC.